The text below deals with one TCR beta chain. This sample is drawn from a study of blood T cell repertoires in COVID-19. V was cut by 7 bases and J by 1 base, with 11 bases left in between. From germline, CDR1 is SGHNT and CDR2 YYREEE (reference sequence). The CDR3 sequence is 13 residues long. In the original analysis: By means of reference gene primer amplification, nucleated cell counts were estimated. Data came from immunoSEQ multiplex PCR; TCRdb stores just in-frame clones and leaves some out. The D gene and trimming were derived from the DNA, and the V and J assignments and clone size from that table. The sample shows fewer than 250,000 clones, around four fifths of them seen only once.

This TCR was recovered from a human donor in a cohort sampled during active COVID-19. Input material: peripheral blood. V is TRBV5-4 and J is TRBJ1-1; D gene uncertain. CDR3 DNA: TGTGCCAGCGGCTCTAGCGCGAACACTGAAGCTTTCTTT. Its protein is CASGSSANTEAFF.